One sample yielded the 30 T cell receptor beta chains listed below, sequenced in a study of blood T cell repertoires in COVID-19. The table came from immunoSEQ multiplex PCR; TCRdb's copy has only in-frame clones and leaves some out. The table shows around 100,000 clones, with around nine tenths occurring only once. The sequenced sample consisted of peripheral blood. The source is a man aged 40-49 years with acute or convalescent COVID-19.

V gene TRBV20-1 combines with J gene TRBJ1-6; possibly TRBD1 for D (5 bases). The V gene lost 3 bases and the J gene lost 9 bases, with 24 bases spanning the gap. This CDR3 spans 17 amino acids. The germline gives CDR1 DFQATT, CDR2 SNEGSKA (reference sequence). The CDR3 region is CSASRYQGGLGASPLHF. The CDR3 coding sequence is TGCAGTGCTAGTAGGTACCAGGGAGGTCTCGGGGCTTCACCCCTCCACTTT.

Note on this clone: Other nucleotide sequences from this sample produce the same CDR3. The chain joins TRBV7-9 to TRBJ2-7; a weak D match, TRBD1 (5 bases). Trimming took 2 bases from V and 3 from J, leaving 5 bases between them. This CDR3 contains 12 residues. Germline-derived CDR1 and CDR2 are SEHNR and FQNEAQ (reference sequence). The CDR3 bases are TGTGCCAGCAGCTTACAGGGCTACGAGCAGTACTTC. This sequence encodes CASSLQGYEQYF. Filled out from reference TRBV7-9 and TRBJ2-7, the complete variable domain reads DTGVSQNPRHKITKRGQNVTFRCDPISEHNRLYWYRQTLGQGPEFLTYFQNEAQLEKSRLLSDRFSAERPKGSFSTLEIQRTEQGDSAMYLCASSLQGYEQYFGPGTRLTVT.

The chain employs TRBV6-2 or TRBV6-3 and TRBJ2-3, with a weak D call TRBD1 (5 bases). The ends were cut back, 6 bases at V and 0 bases at J, with 13 bases in the middle. CDR1 and CDR2 from the germline V gene are MNHEY and SVGEGT. This CDR3 has 15 amino acids. This CDR3 is CASSRQIPSTDTQYF. CDR3 in DNA: TGTGCCAGCAGCCGACAGATTCCTAGCACAGATACGCAGTATTTT.

The chain employs TRBV2 and TRBJ1-2; the D gene is possibly TRBD1 (5 bases). Trimming pared 5 bases from V and 8 bases from J, leaving 21 bases between. This CDR3 comprises 15 residues. CDR1 and CDR2 from the germline V gene are SNHLY and FYNNEI. CDR3 sequence: CASSSQGTAPGGYTF. In DNA form, the CDR3 reads TGTGCCAGCAGTTCTCAGGGAACCGCCCCCGGCGGCTACACCTTC.

The V call is TRBV18, the J call TRBJ1-2, with a tentative D call TRBD1 (5 bases). CDR1 is KGHSH and CDR2 is LQKENI in the germline V gene. This CDR3 spans 13 amino acids. The V and J ends lost 2 bases and 3 bases respectively, with 7 bases between them. In nucleotides, the CDR3 is TGTGCCAGCTCACCAGGACAAGACTATGGCTACACCTTC. It translates to CASSPGQDYGYTF.

A few counts support this clone. The chain couples TRBV6-6 to TRBJ1-1; D might be TRBD1 (6 bases). The CDR3 loop spans 15 amino acids. Trimming removed 6 bases at V and 4 bases at J, with 18 bases between. CDR1 MNHNY and CDR2 SVGAGI come from the germline V gene (reference sequence). CDR3 coding DNA: TGTGCCAGCAGCTTAAGGCAGGGGAAGGGCACTGAAGCTTTCTTT. The encoded protein is CASSLRQGKGTEAFF.

The V call is TRBV25-1, the J call TRBJ1-5; weak D call: TRBD1 (5 bases). Germline assignment: CDR1 MGHDK and CDR2 SYGVNS. The CDR3 loop spans 16 amino acids. V lost 2 bases, J lost 5 bases, and 16 bases lay in between. The CDR3 DNA is TGTGCCAGCAGTGAAGACCCCAGGGATCAAGATCAGCCCCAGCATTTT. It specifies CASSEDPRDQDQPQHF.

The chain uses TRBV6-5 and TRBJ1-5; weak D call: TRBD1 (6 bases). The CDR3 is 13 residues long. Germline V gives CDR1 MNHEY, CDR2 SVGAGI. The V gene lost 6 bases and the J gene lost 9 bases, with 15 bases spanning the gap. The CDR3 DNA reads TGTGCCAGCAGCGTACAGGGAGCTGCGCCCCAGCATTTT. It yields the protein CASSVQGAAPQHF.

CDR3 residues: CAISPGSVTEAFF. CDR3 DNA sequence: TGTGCCATCAGTCCAGGATCGGTCACTGAAGCTTTCTTT. The chain has TRBV10-3 and TRBJ1-1; D unresolved. The V end lost 5 bases, the J end lost 4 bases, and 11 bases lay between the germline ends. Germline V gene sequence: CDR1 ENHRY, CDR2 SYGVKD. CDR3 length: 13 residues.

This clone was counted a single time. This chain connects TRBV30 to TRBJ2-2; weak D call: TRBD2 (6 bases). CDR3 length: 14 amino acids. Germline V lookup: CDR1 GTSNPN, CDR2 SVGIG (reference sequence). Deletions cut 0 bases from V and 1 base from J, with 6 bases between. This CDR3 is CAWSVGGNTGELFF. The DNA of the CDR3 is TGTGCCTGGAGTGTGGGGGGGAACACCGGGGAGCTGTTTTTT.

This clone was detected a few times. This chain links TRBV5-1 with TRBJ1-2; 8 bases are a match to TRBD1. The CDR3 loop spans 12 amino acids. In germline, CDR1 is SGHRS, CDR2 YFSETQ. V shed 7 bases, J shed 2 bases, and the junction held 1 base outside the gene matches. The CDR3 DNA is TGCGCCAGCGGGGACAGGAACTATGGCTACACCTTC. Protein sequence: CASGDRNYGYTF.

This clone appeared a few times. The V gene is TRBV3-1 (or the pseudogene TRBV3-2), the J gene TRBJ2-5; 12 bases line up with TRBD2. V lost 1 base to trimming and J lost 3 bases; unmatched junction nucleotides: 0. Looked up from germline, CDR1 is LGHDT and CDR2 is YNNKEL (reference sequence). The CDR3 covers 15 residues. CDR3 residues: CASSQGLAGEETQYF. In nucleotides, the CDR3 is TGTGCCAGCAGCCAAGGACTAGCGGGAGAAGAGACCCAGTACTTC.

This clone was seen many times. The chain carries TRBV7-9 and TRBJ2-1; TRBD2 might be the D (6 bases). The CDR3 is 14 residues long. Germline CDR1 is SEHNR and CDR2 is FQNEAQ (reference sequence). V gave up 5 bases and J gave up 1 base, with 9 bases separating them. The CDR3: CASSTGGSYNEQFF. The CDR3 DNA is TGTGCCAGCAGCACCGGAGGGTCCTACAATGAGCAGTTCTTC.

V and J are TRBV29-1 and TRBJ1-1, with TRBD1 matching 7 bases. This CDR3 comprises 13 residues. The J segment lost 3 bases and the V segment lost 6 bases, leaving 7 bases of the junction unmatched. CDR1 and CDR2 (germline): SQVTM, ANQGSEA. The CDR3 bases are TGCAGCGTGAAGACAGGGCAGGACACTGAAGCTTTCTTT. It yields the protein CSVKTGQDTEAFF.

This clone was seen once. The chain carries TRBV5-1 and TRBJ2-6; weak D call: TRBD2 (6 bases). CDR1 is SGHRS, CDR2 YFSETQ, per germline. V was pared by 5 bases and J by 2 bases, with 8 bases between. The CDR3 loop spans 14 amino acids. For the CDR3, the DNA is TGCGCCAGCAGGCGGGATACTGGGGCCAACGTCCTGACTTTC. Translating it yields CASRRDTGANVLTF. Filled out from reference TRBV5-1 and TRBJ2-6, the complete variable domain reads KAGVTQTPRYLIKTRGQQVTLSCSPISGHRSVSWYQQTPGQGLQFLFEYFSETQRNKGNFPGRFSGRQFSNSRSEMNVSTLELGDSALYLCASRRDTGANVLTFGAGSRLTVL.

V usage is TRBV3-1 (or the pseudogene TRBV3-2) and J usage is TRBJ2-2, with D perhaps matching TRBD1 (5 bases). Germline loops: CDR1 LGHDT, CDR2 YNNKEL (reference sequence). CDR3 size: 19 residues. V was shortened by 0 bases and J by 4 bases, with 21 bases between the two germline ends. The CDR3 DNA follows: TGTGCCAGCAGCCAAGACAGAAGCCTAGGGGTAGTTCGCACCGGGGAGCTGTTTTTT. Amino acids: CASSQDRSLGVVRTGELFF.

The rearrangement joins TRBV20-1 to TRBJ2-1; TRBD2 might be the D (6 bases). V shed 3 bases and J shed 10 bases, with 13 bases lying between them. Germline loops: CDR1 DFQATT, CDR2 SNEGSKA (reference sequence). The CDR3 extends over 12 amino acids. In nucleotides, the CDR3 is TGCAGTGCTAGTGGGGCTAGCGCCGAGCAGTTCTTC. It is translated as CSASGASAEQFF.

This clone was picked up one time. The chain links TRBV7-9 to TRBJ1-3; weak D call: TRBD1 (6 bases). CDR3 length equals 16 residues. Germline V lookup: CDR1 SEHNR, CDR2 FQNEAQ (reference sequence). Between the trimmed V and J ends, which lost 6 bases and 0 bases, there was a span of 15 bases. The CDR3, as DNA: TGTGCCAGCAGTATGGACAGTCCCAACTCTGGAAACACCATATATTTT. Its protein product is CASSMDSPNSGNTIYF.

The CDR3 sequence is CSASASGRADIIQYF. The DNA for the CDR3 is TGCAGTGCTAGTGCTAGCGGGAGGGCCGATATCATTCAGTACTTC. The chain has TRBV20-1 and TRBJ2-4; 12 positions match TRBD2. The V segment lost 3 bases and the J segment 9 bases; nucleotides outside the gene matches: 9. This CDR3 region has 15 residues. Germline V gene data show CDR1 as DFQATT and CDR2 as SNEGSKA (reference sequence).

V is TRBV5-1 and J is TRBJ2-1; 11 nucleotides line up with TRBD2. Trimming at V came to 0 bases and at J to 9 bases, leaving 5 bases not matched to a gene. CDR1 SGHRS and CDR2 YFSETQ come from the germline V gene. The CDR3 spans 15 residues. CDR3 sequence: CASSLVLAGGGEQFF. The CDR3 nucleotides are TGCGCCAGCAGCTTGGTTCTAGCGGGAGGAGGTGAGCAGTTCTTC.

This clone was picked up one time. The V gene is TRBV6-2 or TRBV6-3, the J gene TRBJ1-1, with 9 bases aligning to TRBD1. This CDR3 has 14 residues. The ends lost 5 bases at V and 6 bases at J; junction bases unmatched: 7. Per germline, CDR1 MNHEY and CDR2 SVGEGT. The CDR3 loop reads CASSKQGANPEAFF. CDR3 sequence (DNA): TGTGCCAGCAGTAAACAGGGGGCTAATCCTGAAGCTTTCTTT.

The chain recombines TRBV27 with TRBJ2-7; TRBD2 matches at 9 bases. There are 15 residues in the CDR3. Germline V lookup: CDR1 MNHEY, CDR2 SMNVEV (reference sequence). J lost 6 bases, V lost 4 bases, and 10 bases had no gene match. The CDR3 DNA reads TGTGCCAGCAGTTATCAGGGACTAGCCTTAGGCGAGCAGTACTTC. Its protein product is CASSYQGLALGEQYF.

The chain recombines TRBV24-1 with TRBJ2-3; TRBD1 aligns across 11 bases. In germline, CDR1 is KGHDR, CDR2 SFDVKD. CDR3 size: 13 residues. CDR3 DNA sequence: TGTGACAACCGGGACAGGGGGATGGATACGCAGTATTTT. Translating gives CDNRDRGMDTQYF.

V gene TRBV5-5 combines with J gene TRBJ1-6, with 7 positions matching TRBD1. CDR3 length: 20 amino acids. With 4 bases clipped from V and 0 bases from J, the junction kept 16 bases outside the gene matches. Germline-derived CDR1 and CDR2 are SGHKS and YYEKEE (reference sequence). Here the CDR3 reads CASSITLRAQGSSYNSPLHF. The CDR3, as DNA: TGTGCCAGCAGCATCACTCTCAGGGCACAGGGGAGCTCCTATAATTCACCCCTCCACTTT.

The chain recombines TRBV18 with TRBJ1-1; D may be TRBD1 (5 bases). The CDR3 has 15 residues. CDR1 and CDR2 (germline): KGHSH, LQKENI. The V gene lost 2 bases and the J gene lost 0 bases, with 10 bases spanning the gap. The CDR3 loop reads CASSPGASMNTEAFF. The CDR3 bases are TGTGCCAGCTCACCAGGGGCCAGCATGAACACTGAAGCTTTCTTT.

The V gene is TRBV7-9, the J gene TRBJ1-2; TRBD1 matches at 7 bases. CDR3 length: 13 residues. The trim removed 3 bases at V and 7 bases at J, leaving 5 bases unmatched. The germline V gene encodes CDR1 SEHNR and CDR2 FQNEAQ (reference sequence). CDR3 nucleotides: TGTGCCAGCAGCTTCACAGGGGACGGTGGCTACACCTTC. As protein: CASSFTGDGGYTF.

This clone was seen a handful of times. The rearrangement joins TRBV9 to TRBJ1-3; TRBD1 matches 8 bases. CDR3 size: 17 residues. The V gene end was trimmed by 3 bases and the J gene end by 4 bases; junction bases not matched to a gene: 12. The germline gives CDR1 SGDLS, CDR2 YYNGEE. The CDR3 loop reads CASSAAPQGASGNTIYF. CDR3 in DNA: TGTGCCAGCAGCGCGGCACCCCAGGGGGCCTCCGGAAACACCATATATTTT.

The CDR3 DNA reads TGTGCCAGCAGCCCTCGGGGGGATGGCTACACCTTC. It encodes CASSPRGDGYTF. The chain links TRBV3-1 (or the pseudogene TRBV3-2) to TRBJ1-2; TRBD1 is a possible D gene (5 bases). The CDR3 runs to 12 residues. V was trimmed by 4 bases and J by 6 bases, leaving 9 bases between them. CDR1 and CDR2 (germline): LGHDT, YNNKEL (reference sequence).

The chain carries TRBV10-1 and TRBJ1-2, with D maybe TRBD1 (5 bases). There are 16 residues in the CDR3. The ends were cut back, 2 bases at V and 6 bases at J, with 19 bases in the middle. Germline CDR1 WNHNN, CDR2 SYGVQD (reference sequence). The CDR3 here is CASSEGRSGDIHGYTF. The DNA for the CDR3 is TGCGCCAGCAGTGAGGGGCGGTCGGGGGATATTCATGGCTACACCTTC.

This clone was picked up a small number of times. The J gene is TRBJ2-1, the V gene TRBV19; 14 bases align to TRBD2. This CDR3 is built from 17 residues. V lost 4 bases to trimming and J lost 0 bases; unmatched junction nucleotides: 2. Germline V gene data show CDR1 as LNHDA and CDR2 as SQIVND (reference sequence). Here the CDR3 reads CASSRGLAGGSYNEQFF. DNA of the CDR3: TGTGCCAGTAGTAGAGGACTAGCGGGAGGCTCCTACAATGAGCAGTTCTTC.